Detailed here is one T cell receptor (beta chain). The sample comes from a study of blood T cell repertoires in COVID-19. Study information: The United States, Italy and Spain were the sources of the acute and convalescent COVID-19 samples. PBMCs, B-cell-depleted T cells, or T cells provided the cDNA or gDNA that made up the material.

In the study's own analysis: Scientists estimated how many nucleated cells there were by amplifying reference gene primers. Repertoires were generated with immunoSEQ multiplex PCR, while TCRdb's copy carries only in-frame clones and drops some. For V, J and clone size, that table is used; D and trimming come from the DNA. The sample yields about 14,000 clones, roughly 88% seen once. This CDR3 contains 15 residues. Trimming removed 3 bases from V and 1 base from J, with 10 bases in between. CDR1 and CDR2 from the germline V gene are LNHDA and SQIVND (reference sequence). V and J are TRBV19 and TRBJ2-1; D is ambiguous. The sample consisted of peripheral blood. The receptor was isolated from a woman in her fifties or sixties with active or convalescent COVID-19. CDR3 sequence: CASSMTPTSYNEQFF. The CDR3 DNA follows: TGTGCCAGTAGTATGACACCTACGTCCTACAATGAGCAGTTCTTC.